This record covers a single T cell receptor (beta chain). The antigen remains unidentified. This PCR relied on a set of 60 Vbeta primers and 13 Jbeta primers. The table came from immunoSEQ multiplex PCR; TCRdb's copy has only in-frame clones and leaves some out. The table records approximately 100,000 clones, approximately 78% of them present only once. These data come from a study of cytomegalovirus exposure and HLA in healthy donors. Study-level background: Counted in an early data release were roughly 81 million unique TCRs from HLA-typed donors. General study results and limits: A later analysis, which compared TCR beta chains of equal frequency, found the HLA-associated ones more clonally expanded. Data from an earlier analysis indicated that most TCR beta V segments were productive either about 87% or about 30% of the time. Apparent HLA restriction characterized most CMV-associated TCR beta chains in a later analysis.

The V end lost 1 base, the J end lost 5 bases, and 9 bases lay between the germline ends. CDR3 size: 14 residues. CDR1 MNHEY and CDR2 SMNVEV come from the germline V gene (reference sequence). This sequence was found in a woman aged 40 to 50 in good health and CMV-seronegative. What was sequenced was PBMCs. The J gene is TRBJ2-1, the V gene TRBV27, with a possible D match to TRBD1 (5 bases). CDR3 amino acids: CASSLYSGNNEQFF. Here the CDR3 DNA reads TGTGCCAGCAGTTTATATTCAGGGAACAATGAGCAGTTCTTC.